Relative to its sample, the clone carrying this T cell receptor beta chain is medium-sized. This sample is part of a study of blood T cell repertoires in COVID-19. The germline CDR1 and CDR2 sequences are SGHTA and FQGNSA. Trimming at V came to 4 bases and at J to 7 bases, leaving 10 bases not matched to a gene. This CDR3 has 15 residues. Study members were between about 18 and 95 years old and lived in over 20 US regions. Using immunoSEQ multiplex PCR, the repertoire was profiled, and TCRdb retains in-frame clones only, with some absent. Counted here are approximately 220,000 clones, around 85% occurring once; the ten biggest clones make up approximately 19%.

This sequence joins TRBV7-2 and TRBJ1-2; TRBD1 agrees at 9 bases. This clonotype originated in a middle-aged man who had recovered from COVID-19. Material: PBMCs or T cells enriched from blood (not recorded which). The CDR3 sequence is CASSSQGQGSGGYTF. The CDR3, as DNA: TGTGCCAGCAGCTCCCAGGGACAGGGCAGCGGTGGCTACACCTTC.